Listed below are T cell receptor beta chains from one sample, sequenced in a study of CD8 T cell repertoires and HIV-1 epitope variants. What these receptors recognize is not known. Libraries were prepared by immunoSEQ multiplex PCR; TCRdb keeps only in-frame clonotypes and omits some of them. Of thousands of clones in the sample, 65% to 80% are singletons; the top ten hold 40% to 50%. Sequenced sample: cultured CD8+ T cells derived from PBMCs. The source of these receptors is a male donor with HIV. Each CDR3 is given with its conserved first and last residue. The D gene is left open where the match is weak. A row's size may be missing; if present it is once, few, many or a size class.

TRBD1	TRBV5-1	-	TRBJ1-2	CASSLGTGAYGYTF	TGCGCCAGCAGCTTGGGGACAGGGGCCTATGGCTACACCTTC
-	TRBV18	-	TRBJ2-1	CASSSDANNEQFF	TGTGCCAGCTCATCGGACGCTAACAATGAGCAGTTCTTC
TRBD2	TRBV6-6	-	TRBJ2-3	CASRISGGTSTDTQYF	TGTGCCAGCAGAATAAGCGGGGGAACGAGCACAGATACGCAGTATTTT
TRBD2	TRBV27	-	TRBJ2-7	CASSPWSSGSYEQYF	TGTGCCAGCAGTCCGTGGAGTAGCGGGAGCTACGAGCAGTACTTC
TRBD1	TRBV2	medium-sized	TRBJ2-7	CASERQGVPEQYF	TGTGCCTCCGAAAGGCAGGGGGTCCCCGAGCAGTACTTC
TRBD1	TRBV19	-	TRBJ2-1	CASSPIRDSHGNEQFF	TGTGCCAGTAGTCCGATCCGGGACAGCCACGGGAATGAGCAGTTCTTC
-	TRBV9	few	TRBJ1-4	CASSEGGDKAEKLFF	TGTGCCAGCAGCGAGGGGGGTGACAAAGCAGAAAAACTGTTTTTT
-	TRBV5-6	-	TRBJ2-5	CASSLWEAHWTQYF	TGTGCCAGCAGCTTGTGGGAAGCCCATTGGACCCAGTACTTC
TRBD1	TRBV7-9	-	TRBJ2-7	CASATGDEQYF	TGTGCCAGCGCAACAGGGGACGAGCAGTACTTC
-	TRBV13	-	TRBJ2-1	CASSLGSYNEQFF	TGTGCCAGCAGCCTGGGCTCCTACAATGAGCAGTTCTTC
-	TRBV29-1	-	TRBJ2-3	CSSEEGLRGITQYF	TGCAGCTCAGAAGAGGGGCTCCGAGGGATTACGCAGTATTTT
-	TRBV4-2	-	TRBJ1-1	CASSSFSGTVNTEAFF	TGTGCCAGCAGCTCCTTCTCCGGGACGGTGAACACTGAAGCTTTCTTT
TRBD2	TRBV7-6	once	TRBJ2-1	CASSSLAGGGPGEQFF	TGTGCCAGCAGCTCATTAGCGGGAGGGGGGCCTGGGGAGCAGTTCTTC
TRBD2	TRBV6-1	-	TRBJ2-3	CASSDRWEGTDTQYF	TGTGCCAGCAGTGATAGGTGGGAGGGAACAGATACGCAGTATTTT
-	TRBV2	-	TRBJ1-1	CASSEAPGGGRTEAFF	TGTGCCAGCAGTGAAGCGCCCGGGGGGGGGCGGACTGAAGCTTTCTTT
-	TRBV13	few	TRBJ1-5	CASSLGNRNQPQHF	TGTGCCAGCAGCCTCGGGAACCGCAATCAGCCCCAGCATTTT
-	TRBV5-6	few	TRBJ2-7	CASSRWGGKEKANEQYF	TGTGCCAGCAGCCGGTGGGGCGGTAAGGAGAAGGCGAACGAGCAGTACTTC
TRBD1	TRBV4-1	-	TRBJ1-2	CASSHPQGANYGYTF	TGCGCCAGCAGCCACCCCCAGGGGGCTAATTATGGCTACACCTTC
-	TRBV15	-	TRBJ2-1	CATSTPELGEQFF	TGTGCCACCAGCACCCCAGAGCTGGGTGAGCAGTTCTTC
TRBD1	TRBV28	-	TRBJ2-2	CASSRDRGPAGELFF	TGTGCCAGCAGTCGGGACAGGGGGCCGGCCGGGGAGCTGTTTTTT
-	TRBV25-1	-	TRBJ1-2	CASSDTDHSRGYTF	TGTGCCAGCAGCGATACGGACCATTCGAGGGGCTACACCTTC
-	TRBV4-3	-	TRBJ2-2	CASSQGGEETGELFF	TGCGCCAGCAGCCAAGGGGGGGAGGAAACCGGGGAGCTGTTTTTT
-	TRBV7-3	-	TRBJ2-7	CASSPQGGDPLGEQYF	TGTGCCAGCAGCCCCCAAGGAGGGGACCCTCTCGGCGAGCAGTACTTC
-	TRBV9	-	TRBJ1-1	CASSDKGTSNAEAFF	TGTGCCAGCAGCGATAAAGGGACATCTAACGCTGAAGCTTTCTTT
TRBD1	TRBV28	few	TRBJ1-2	CASSRQGYGYTF	TGTGCCAGCAGTCGACAGGGATATGGCTACACCTTC
-	TRBV27	-	TRBJ1-2	CASSQPFSDGYTF	TGTGCCAGCAGTCAGCCCTTCTCAGATGGCTACACCTTC
-	TRBV28	-	TRBJ1-1	CASSLFPGTNTEAFF	TGTGCCAGCAGTTTATTTCCGGGCACGAACACTGAAGCTTTCTTT
TRBD2	TRBV5-5	-	TRBJ2-1	CASTERSGVNEQFF	TGTGCCAGCACCGAAAGGAGCGGGGTCAATGAGCAGTTCTTC
-	TRBV5-5	-	TRBJ1-4	CASSLLTGANEKLFF	TGTGCCAGCAGCCTGCTGACGGGGGCGAATGAAAAACTGTTTTTT
-	TRBV6-5	-	TRBJ1-2	CASSSGTGYTF	TGTGCCAGCAGTTCGGGGACTGGCTACACCTTC
-	TRBV11-2	once	TRBJ2-5	CASSFPNFETQYF	TGTGCCAGCAGCTTCCCAAACTTCGAGACCCAGTACTTC
TRBD2	TRBV4-2	-	TRBJ2-7	CASSQEAGTEQYF	TGTGCCAGCAGCCAAGAAGCGGGGACCGAGCAGTACTTC
-	TRBV10-1	-	TRBJ2-1	CASSESYDNEQFF	TGCGCCAGCAGTGAGTCGTACGACAATGAGCAGTTCTTC
-	TRBV23-1	-	TRBJ1-1	CASSPPGLKNTEAFF	TGCGCCAGCAGTCCACCTGGACTGAAGAACACTGAAGCTTTCTTT
-	TRBV9	once	TRBJ2-7	CASSVEGSSYEQYF	TGTGCCAGCAGCGTAGAAGGGAGCTCCTACGAGCAGTACTTC
TRBD2	TRBV6-5	-	TRBJ2-3	CASSYSGSITDTQYF	TGTGCCAGCAGTTATAGCGGGAGTATTACAGATACGCAGTATTTT
-	TRBV4-3	-	TRBJ2-3	CASSAQPTGTDTQYF	TGCGCCAGCTCCGCCCAGCCGACGGGCACAGATACGCAGTATTTT
-	TRBV28	-	TRBJ1-2	CASSLVLLRGYTF	TGTGCCAGCAGTTTGGTACTCCTGCGAGGCTACACCTTC
-	TRBV28	once	TRBJ2-2	CASSLFLVGGSGELFF	TGTGCCAGCAGTTTATTTCTCGTGGGGGGAAGCGGGGAGCTGTTTTTT
-	TRBV2	-	TRBJ2-7	CATNRDLGLYEQYF	TGTGCCACCAACAGGGACTTGGGGCTCTACGAGCAGTACTTC
-	TRBV5-1	-	TRBJ2-5	CASSLAGQQETQYF	TGCGCCAGCAGCTTGGCCGGACAGCAAGAGACCCAGTACTTC
TRBD1	TRBV9	once	TRBJ2-2	CASSVGTGYTGELFF	TGTGCCAGCAGCGTAGGGACAGGGTACACCGGGGAGCTGTTTTTT
-	TRBV6-5	few	TRBJ2-7	CASRDQGGEQYF	TGTGCCAGCAGAGACCAGGGAGGCGAGCAGTACTTC
-	TRBV28	-	TRBJ1-2	CASRNLKGGEINYGYTF	TGTGCCAGCAGGAATCTGAAGGGCGGCGAGATTAACTATGGCTACACCTTC
-	TRBV2	-	TRBJ2-7	CASSEVESYEQYF	TGTGCCAGCAGTGAAGTCGAATCCTACGAGCAGTACTTC
TRBD2	TRBV19	-	TRBJ2-1	CASSIPRGLAGYNEQFF	TGTGCCAGTAGTATCCCCCGTGGACTAGCGGGGTACAATGAGCAGTTCTTC
-	TRBV28	once	TRBJ2-3	CASSLHTDTQYF	TGTGCCAGCAGTTTACACACAGATACGCAGTATTTT
TRBD1	TRBV7-8	-	TRBJ2-7	CASSLEGRGNDEQYF	TGTGCCAGCAGCTTAGAGGGCAGGGGGAACGACGAGCAGTACTTC
-	TRBV19	few	TRBJ1-1	CASSIGSIEAFF	TGTGCCAGTAGTATAGGGAGCATTGAAGCTTTCTTT
-	TRBV7-9	-	TRBJ2-5	CASSETEETQYF	TGTGCCAGCAGCGAGACGGAAGAGACCCAGTACTTC
TRBD1	TRBV5-6	-	TRBJ1-4	CASSSTTGQLYEKLFF	TGTGCCAGCAGCAGTACTACGGGACAGCTTTATGAAAAACTGTTTTTT
TRBD1	TRBV30	-	TRBJ1-1	CAWSFRDRGQEAFF	TGTGCCTGGAGTTTCCGGGACAGGGGCCAAGAGGCTTTCTTT
-	TRBV4-3	-	TRBJ2-2	CASSQDRDTGELFF	TGCGCCAGCAGCCAAGATAGGGACACCGGGGAGCTGTTTTTT
TRBD1	TRBV4-1	-	TRBJ1-1	CASSQVAGGIAAFF	TGCGCCAGCAGCCAAGTGGCAGGGGGAATTGCAGCTTTCTTT